One T cell receptor (beta chain) is described in this entry. Its antigen is currently unknown. RNA transcripts served as the template for amplifying TCR beta CDR3 regions. The TCR CDR3 first-round RT-PCR relied on the HTBI primer set. TCRdb analysed the multiplex PCR reads with MiXCR anew, one entry per CDR3 protein. Of hundreds of thousands of distinct CDR3 sequences in the sample, about a third are singletons; the top ten hold less than 40%. This CDR3 comprises 15 residues. The germline V gene encodes CDR1 SGHRS and CDR2 YFSETQ. V gave up 0 bases and J gave up 0 bases, with 9 bases separating them. The source of the sample is a study of T cells in Graves' hyperthyroidism and ophthalmopathy. Whole-study findings and limits: Ophthalmopathy was separated from stable hyperthyroidism by a 13 V-J model.

Reasons for excluding patients were uncontrolled infection, other autoimmune disease, pregnancy or lactation. Sequenced: blood. The clonotype was recovered from a woman in her thirties or forties with Graves' hyperthyroidism. This rearrangement joins TRBV5-1 to TRBJ1-1; no clear D. The CDR3 reads CASSLDGPMNTEAFF. The CDR3 coding sequence is TGCGCCAGCAGCTTGGATGGACCCATGAACACTGAAGCTTTCTTT.